The source of this T cell receptor beta chain is a study of vaccination and CD4 T cells after COVID-19. As for the study in general: It was a median around 100 days after diagnosis, with a range of 35 to 161, that post-COVID samples were drawn.

A word on this clonotype: What it binds is not known.

This CDR3 has 13 amino acids. From germline, CDR1 is SGHNT and CDR2 YENEEA. Trimming removed 5 bases at V and 2 bases at J, with 9 bases between. Treatment denoted: approximately nine-day PBMC culture with coronavirus spike peptide pools or control peptides (ViraFEST assay). ViraFEST relied on peptide pools to expand antigen-specific T cells; the TCRs were sequenced afterward. Oncomine TCR Beta short-read sequencing was applied to DNA from cultured CD4+ T cells. Cultures of CD4+ T cells served as the source for extracting genomic DNA. TCRdb called the PCR reads again in MiXCR, with one record for every CDR3 protein. The sample includes roughly 12,000 distinct CDR3 sequences, approximately 58% of them seen just once.

The chain employs TRBV11-3 and TRBJ1-2, with D hard to call. Sample: CD4+ T cells from blood, cultured in vitro, taken before SARS-CoV-2 vaccination. The clonotype originates from a human donor who had recovered from COVID-19. CDR3 residues: CASSQDGNYGYTF. The CDR3 bases are TGTGCCAGCAGCCAGGACGGGAACTATGGCTACACCTTC.